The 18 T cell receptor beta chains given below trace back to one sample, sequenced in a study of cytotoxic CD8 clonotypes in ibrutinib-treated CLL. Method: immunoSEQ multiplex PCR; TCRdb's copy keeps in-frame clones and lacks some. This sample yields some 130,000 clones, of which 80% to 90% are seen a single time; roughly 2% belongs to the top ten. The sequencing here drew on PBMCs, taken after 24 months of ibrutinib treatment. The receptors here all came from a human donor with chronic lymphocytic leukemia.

The CDR3 loop reads CASSQERGDTTEAFF. The CDR3 DNA reads TGTGCCAGCAGCCAAGAAAGGGGGGACACCACTGAAGCTTTCTTT. This chain connects TRBV14 to TRBJ1-1; D perhaps matches TRBD1 (6 bases). V was shortened by 0 bases and J by 4 bases, with 12 bases between the two germline ends. CDR3 length: 15 amino acids. Looked up from germline, CDR1 is SGHDN and CDR2 is FVKESK.

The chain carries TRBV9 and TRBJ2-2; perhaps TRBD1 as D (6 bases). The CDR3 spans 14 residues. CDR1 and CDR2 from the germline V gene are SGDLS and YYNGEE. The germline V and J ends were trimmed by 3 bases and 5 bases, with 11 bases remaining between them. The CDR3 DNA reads TGTGCCAGCAGCGCCCTTACAGGGACCGGGGAGCTGTTTTTT. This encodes CASSALTGTGELFF.

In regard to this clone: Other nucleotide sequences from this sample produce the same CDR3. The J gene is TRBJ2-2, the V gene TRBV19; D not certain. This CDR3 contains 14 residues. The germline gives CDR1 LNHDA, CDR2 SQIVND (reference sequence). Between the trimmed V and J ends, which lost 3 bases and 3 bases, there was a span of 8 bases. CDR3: CASSIASDTGELFF. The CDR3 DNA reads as TGTGCCAGTAGTATCGCCTCAGACACCGGGGAGCTGTTTTTT.

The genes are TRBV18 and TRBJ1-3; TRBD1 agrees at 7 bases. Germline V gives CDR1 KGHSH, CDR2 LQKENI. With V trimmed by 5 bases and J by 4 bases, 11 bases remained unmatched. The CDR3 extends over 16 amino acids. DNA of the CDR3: TGTGCCAGCTCATACCCCCCTGACAGGGTCGGAAACACCATATATTTT. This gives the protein CASSYPPDRVGNTIYF.

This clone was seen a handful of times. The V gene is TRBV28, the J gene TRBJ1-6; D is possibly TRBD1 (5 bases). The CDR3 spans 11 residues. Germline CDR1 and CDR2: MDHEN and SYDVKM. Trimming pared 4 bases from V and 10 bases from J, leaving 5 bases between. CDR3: CASSWDSPLHF. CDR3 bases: TGTGCCAGCAGTTGGGACTCACCCCTCCACTTT.

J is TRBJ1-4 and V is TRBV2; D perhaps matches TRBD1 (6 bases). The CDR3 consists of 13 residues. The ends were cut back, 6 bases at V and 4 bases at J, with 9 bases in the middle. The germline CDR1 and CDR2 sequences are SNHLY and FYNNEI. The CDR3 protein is CASRGQSNEKLFF. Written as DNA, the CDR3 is TGTGCCAGCAGAGGACAGAGTAATGAAAAACTGTTTTTT.

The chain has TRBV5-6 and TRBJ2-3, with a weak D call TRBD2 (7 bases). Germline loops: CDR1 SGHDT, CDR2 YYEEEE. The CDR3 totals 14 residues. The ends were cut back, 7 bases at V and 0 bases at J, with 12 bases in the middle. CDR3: CASRGAGSTDTQYF. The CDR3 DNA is TGTGCCAGCCGGGGGGCGGGAAGCACAGATACGCAGTATTTT.

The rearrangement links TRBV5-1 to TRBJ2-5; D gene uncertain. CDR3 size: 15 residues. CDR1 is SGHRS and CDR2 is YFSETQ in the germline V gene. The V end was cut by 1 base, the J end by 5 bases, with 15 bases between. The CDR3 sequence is CASSLQKGSGETQYF. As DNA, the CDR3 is TGCGCCAGCAGCTTGCAAAAAGGGTCTGGGGAGACCCAGTACTTC.

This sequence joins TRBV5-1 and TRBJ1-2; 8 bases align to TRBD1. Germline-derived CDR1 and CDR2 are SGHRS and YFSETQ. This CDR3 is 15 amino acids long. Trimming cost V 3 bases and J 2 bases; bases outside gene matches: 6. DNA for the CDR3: TGCGCCAGCAGCTCAGGGGGCACGGGCAACTATGGCTACACCTTC. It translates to CASSSGGTGNYGYTF. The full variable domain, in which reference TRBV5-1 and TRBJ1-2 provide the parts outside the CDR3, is KAGVTQTPRYLIKTRGQQVTLSCSPISGHRSVSWYQQTPGQGLQFLFEYFSETQRNKGNFPGRFSGRQFSNSRSEMNVSTLELGDSALYLCASSSGGTGNYGYTFGSGTRLTVV.

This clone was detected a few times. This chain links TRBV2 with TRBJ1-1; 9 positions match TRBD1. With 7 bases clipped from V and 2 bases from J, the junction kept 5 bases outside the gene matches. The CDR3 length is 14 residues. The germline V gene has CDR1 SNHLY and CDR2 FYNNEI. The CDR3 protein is CASTRTGENTEAFF. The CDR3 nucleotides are TGTGCCAGCACTAGGACAGGGGAAAACACTGAAGCTTTCTTT. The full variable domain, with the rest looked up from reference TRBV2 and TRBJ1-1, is EPEVTQTPSHQVTQMGQEVILRCVPISNHLYFYWYRQILGQKVEFLVSFYNNEISEKSEIFDDQFSVERPDGSNFTLKIRSTKLEDSAMYFCASTRTGENTEAFFGQGTRLTVV.

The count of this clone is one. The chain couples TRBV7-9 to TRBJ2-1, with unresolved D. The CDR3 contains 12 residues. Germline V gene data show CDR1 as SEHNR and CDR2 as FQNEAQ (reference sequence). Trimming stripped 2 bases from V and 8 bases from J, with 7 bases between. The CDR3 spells CASSLHSYEQFF. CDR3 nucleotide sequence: TGTGCCAGCAGCTTACATAGCTATGAGCAGTTCTTC.

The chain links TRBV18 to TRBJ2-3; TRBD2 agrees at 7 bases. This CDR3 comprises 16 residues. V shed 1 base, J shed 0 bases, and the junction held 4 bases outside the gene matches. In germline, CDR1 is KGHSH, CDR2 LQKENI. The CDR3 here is CASSPREAGSTDTQYF. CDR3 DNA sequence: TGTGCCAGCTCACCACGGGAAGCGGGAAGCACAGATACGCAGTATTTT. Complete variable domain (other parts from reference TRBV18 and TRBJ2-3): NAGVMQNPRHLVRRRGQEARLRCSPMKGHSHVYWYRQLPEEGLKFMVYLQKENIIDESGMPKERFSAEFPKEGPSILRIQQVVRGDSAAYFCASSPREAGSTDTQYFGPGTRLTVL.

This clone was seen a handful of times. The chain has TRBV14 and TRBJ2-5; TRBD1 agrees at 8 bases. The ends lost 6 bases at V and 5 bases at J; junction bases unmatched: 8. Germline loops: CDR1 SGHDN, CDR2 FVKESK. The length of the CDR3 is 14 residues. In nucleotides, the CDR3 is TGTGCCAGCAGTCAGGGGGCGCGATCGGAGACCCAGTACTTC. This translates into CASSQGARSETQYF.

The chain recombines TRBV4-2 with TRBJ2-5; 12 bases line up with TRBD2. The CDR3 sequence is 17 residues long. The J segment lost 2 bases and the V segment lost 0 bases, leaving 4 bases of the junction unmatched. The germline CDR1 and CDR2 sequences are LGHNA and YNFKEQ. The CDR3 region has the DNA TGTGCCAGCAGCCAAGATAGGACTAGCGGGGAACAAGAGACCCAGTACTTC. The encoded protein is CASSQDRTSGEQETQYF.

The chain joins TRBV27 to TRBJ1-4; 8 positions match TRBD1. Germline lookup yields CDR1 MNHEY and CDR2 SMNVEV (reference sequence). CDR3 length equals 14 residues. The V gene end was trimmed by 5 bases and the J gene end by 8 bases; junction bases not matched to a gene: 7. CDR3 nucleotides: TGTGCCAGCAGTCTGACAGGGGCGGGCGAAAAACTGTTTTTT. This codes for CASSLTGAGEKLFF.

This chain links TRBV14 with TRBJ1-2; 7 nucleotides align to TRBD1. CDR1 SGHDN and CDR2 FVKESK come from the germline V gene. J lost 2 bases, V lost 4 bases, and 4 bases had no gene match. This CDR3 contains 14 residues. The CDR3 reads CASSLQTGNYGYTF. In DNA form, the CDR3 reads TGTGCCAGCAGCCTACAGACAGGGAACTATGGCTACACCTTC.

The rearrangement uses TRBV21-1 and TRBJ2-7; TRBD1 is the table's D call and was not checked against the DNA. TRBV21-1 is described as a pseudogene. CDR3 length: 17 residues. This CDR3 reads CASSKRQGLTSSYEQYF. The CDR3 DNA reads TGTGCCAGCAGCAAACGGCAGGGCCTTACAAGCTCCTACGAGCAGTACTTC.

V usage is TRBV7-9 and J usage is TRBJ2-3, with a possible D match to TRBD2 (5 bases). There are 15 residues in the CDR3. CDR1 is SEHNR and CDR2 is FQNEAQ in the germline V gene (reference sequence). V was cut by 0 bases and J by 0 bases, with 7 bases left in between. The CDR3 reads CASSLAGVSTDTQYF. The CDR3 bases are TGTGCCAGCAGCTTAGCCGGGGTGAGCACAGATACGCAGTATTTT.